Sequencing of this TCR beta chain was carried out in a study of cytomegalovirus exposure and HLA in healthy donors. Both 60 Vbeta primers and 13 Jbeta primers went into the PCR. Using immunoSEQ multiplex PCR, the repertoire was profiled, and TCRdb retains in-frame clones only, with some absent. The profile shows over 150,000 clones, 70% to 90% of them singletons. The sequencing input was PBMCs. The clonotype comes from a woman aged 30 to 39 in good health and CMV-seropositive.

The CDR3 region has the DNA TGCAGCGTTGAAGATCTTGTGGGACAGGCTGAGCGGTACTATGGCTACACCTTC. Protein product: CSVEDLVGQAERYYGYTF. J is TRBJ1-2 and V is TRBV29-1, with 8 bases identical to TRBD1. With V trimmed by 0 bases and J by 3 bases, 15 bases remained unmatched. Per the germline V gene, CDR1 is SQVTM and CDR2 is ANQGSEA. The CDR3 extends over 18 amino acids.